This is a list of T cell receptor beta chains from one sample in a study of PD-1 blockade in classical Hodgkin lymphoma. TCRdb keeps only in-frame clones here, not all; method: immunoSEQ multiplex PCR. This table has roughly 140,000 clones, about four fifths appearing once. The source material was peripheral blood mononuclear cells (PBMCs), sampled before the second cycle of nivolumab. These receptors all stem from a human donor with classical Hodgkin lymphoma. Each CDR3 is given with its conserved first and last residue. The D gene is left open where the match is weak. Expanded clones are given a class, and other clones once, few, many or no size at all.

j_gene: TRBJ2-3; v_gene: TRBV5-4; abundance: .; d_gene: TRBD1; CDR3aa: CASSLGQGRDTQYF; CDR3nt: TGTGCCAGCAGCTTGGGACAGGGAAGAGATACGCAGTATTTT
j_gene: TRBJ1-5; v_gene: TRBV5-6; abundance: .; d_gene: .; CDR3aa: CASSLVGDSNQPQHF; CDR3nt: TGTGCCAGCAGCTTGGTCGGGGATAGCAATCAGCCCCAGCATTTT
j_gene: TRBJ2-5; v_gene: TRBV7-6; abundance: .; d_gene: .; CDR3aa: CASSLVGGETQYF; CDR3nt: TGTGCCAGCAGCTTAGTGGGAGGAGAGACCCAGTACTTC
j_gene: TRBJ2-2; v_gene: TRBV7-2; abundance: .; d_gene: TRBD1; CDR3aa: CASSSGDRGWTGELFF; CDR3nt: TGTGCCAGCAGCTCCGGAGACAGGGGGTGGACCGGGGAGCTGTTTTTT
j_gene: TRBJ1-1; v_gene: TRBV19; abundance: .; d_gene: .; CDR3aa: CASSPGYAEAFF; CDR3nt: TGTGCCAGTAGTCCCGGGTACGCTGAAGCTTTCTTT
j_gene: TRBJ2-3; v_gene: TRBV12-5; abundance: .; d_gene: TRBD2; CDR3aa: CASGLDPSGRAEDTQYF; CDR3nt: TGTGCTAGTGGTTTGGACCCTAGCGGGAGGGCTGAAGATACGCAGTATTTT
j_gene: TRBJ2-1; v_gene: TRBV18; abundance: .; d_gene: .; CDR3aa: CASSPSPRQRSLNEQFF; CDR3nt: TGTGCCAGCTCACCCTCACCCAGACAGAGAAGCCTCAATGAGCAGTTCTTC
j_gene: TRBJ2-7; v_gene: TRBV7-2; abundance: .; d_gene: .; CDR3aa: CASSLVSDSYEQYF; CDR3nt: TGTGCCAGCAGCTTAGTTTCTGACTCCTACGAGCAGTACTTC
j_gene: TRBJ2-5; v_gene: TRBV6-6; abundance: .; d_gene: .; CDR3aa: CASTEGADETQYF; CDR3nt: TGTGCCAGCACGGAGGGGGCAGATGAGACCCAGTACTTC
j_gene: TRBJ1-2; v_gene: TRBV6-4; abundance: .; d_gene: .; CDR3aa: CASSQRIGNGYTF; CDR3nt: TGTGCCAGCAGTCAACGGATTGGGAATGGCTACACCTTC
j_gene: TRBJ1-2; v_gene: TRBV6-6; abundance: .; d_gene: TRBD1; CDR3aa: CAITGGYGYTF; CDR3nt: TGTGCCATCACAGGGGGCTATGGCTACACCTTC
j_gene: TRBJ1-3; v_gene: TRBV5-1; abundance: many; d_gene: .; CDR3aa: CASSLMPTPGNTIYF; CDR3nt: TGCGCCAGCAGCTTGATGCCTACTCCTGGAAACACCATATATTTT
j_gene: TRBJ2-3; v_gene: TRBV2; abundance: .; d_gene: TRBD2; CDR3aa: CASSDGIAGSSTDTQYF; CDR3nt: TGTGCCAGCAGTGATGGGATAGCGGGATCTAGCACAGATACGCAGTATTTT
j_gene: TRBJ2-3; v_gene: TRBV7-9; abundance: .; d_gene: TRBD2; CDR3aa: CASSLNLAGGGTDTQYF; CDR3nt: TGTGCCAGCAGCCTAAACCTAGCGGGGGGCGGCACAGATACGCAGTATTTT
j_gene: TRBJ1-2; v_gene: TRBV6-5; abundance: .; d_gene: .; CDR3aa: CASSSAGTNYGYTF; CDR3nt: TGTGCCAGCAGTTCGGCCGGAACCAACTATGGCTACACCTTC
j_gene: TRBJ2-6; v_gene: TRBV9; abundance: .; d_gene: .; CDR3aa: CASSVRDGLSGANVLTF; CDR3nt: TGTGCCAGCAGCGTGCGGGACGGCCTCTCTGGGGCCAACGTCCTGACTTTC
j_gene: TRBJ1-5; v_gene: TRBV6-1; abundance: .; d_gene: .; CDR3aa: CASRWGREGPQHF; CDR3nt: TGTGCCAGCAGGTGGGGCCGGGAAGGGCCCCAGCATTTT
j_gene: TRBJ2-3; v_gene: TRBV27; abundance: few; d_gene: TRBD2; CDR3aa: CATLGTSGFADTQYF; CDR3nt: TGTGCCACCCTTGGGACTAGCGGCTTCGCAGATACGCAGTATTTT
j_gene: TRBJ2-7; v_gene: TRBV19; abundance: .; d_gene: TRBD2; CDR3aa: CASSMTSGTSYEQYF; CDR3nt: TGTGCCAGTAGTATGACTAGCGGGACTTCCTACGAGCAGTACTTC
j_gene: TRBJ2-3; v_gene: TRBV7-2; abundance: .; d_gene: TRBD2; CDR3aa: CASSPGLAGRLTDTQYF; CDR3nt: TGTGCCAGCAGCCCGGGACTAGCGGGAAGGTTAACAGATACGCAGTATTTT
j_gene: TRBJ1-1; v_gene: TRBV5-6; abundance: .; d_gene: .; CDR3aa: CASSLTGMNTEAFF; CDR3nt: TGTGCCAGCAGCTTGACAGGGATGAACACTGAAGCTTTCTTT
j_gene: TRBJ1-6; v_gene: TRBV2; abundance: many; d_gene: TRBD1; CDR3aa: CASSERDRRLNSPLHF; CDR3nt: TGTGCCAGCAGTGAAAGGGACAGGCGACTAAATTCACCCCTCCACTTT
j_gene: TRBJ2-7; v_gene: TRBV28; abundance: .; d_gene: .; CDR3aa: CASSLGAAGRHEQYF; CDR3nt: TGTGCCAGCAGCCTCGGCGCGGCAGGGCGTCACGAGCAGTACTTC
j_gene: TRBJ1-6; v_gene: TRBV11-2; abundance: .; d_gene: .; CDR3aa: CASSLVEGSRGSSPLHF; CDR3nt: TGTGCCAGCAGCTTAGTCGAGGGTTCGCGAGGGAGTTCACCCCTCCACTTT
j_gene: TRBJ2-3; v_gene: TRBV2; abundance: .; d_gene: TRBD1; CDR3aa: CASSRQGSTDTQYF; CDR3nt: TGTGCCAGCTCCCGACAGGGAAGCACAGATACGCAGTATTTT
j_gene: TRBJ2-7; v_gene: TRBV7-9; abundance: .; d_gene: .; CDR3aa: CASSFPGLLYEQYF; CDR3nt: TGTGCCAGCAGCTTCCCGGGACTTCTCTACGAGCAGTACTTC
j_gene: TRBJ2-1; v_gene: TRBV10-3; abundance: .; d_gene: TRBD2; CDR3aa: CAISERRGGLNEQFF; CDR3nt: TGTGCCATCAGTGAGAGGCGGGGGGGCCTCAATGAGCAGTTCTTC
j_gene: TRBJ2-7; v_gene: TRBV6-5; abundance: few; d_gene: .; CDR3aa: CASSWADEQYF; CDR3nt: TGTGCCAGCAGTTGGGCTGACGAGCAGTACTTC
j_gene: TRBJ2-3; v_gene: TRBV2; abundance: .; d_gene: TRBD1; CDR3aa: CASREQGATDTQYF; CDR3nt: TGTGCCAGCAGAGAACAGGGGGCAACAGATACGCAGTATTTT